In this sample, the clone carrying this T cell receptor beta chain turned up once. What it binds is unknown. This record comes from a study of tumor-infiltrating lymphocytes in localized non-small cell lung cancer. Study overall: Several tumor histologies, both smoking statuses, and some post-neoadjuvant chemotherapy samples were included. Study-level results: No T-cell fraction difference was seen between IM1 and IM2 tumors.

Method: immunoSEQ multiplex PCR; TCRdb's copy keeps in-frame clones and lacks some. The table lists tens of thousands of clones, around 75% of them singletons. The junction had 6 bases not matched to a gene; V was cut back by 1 base and J by 2 bases. Germline-derived CDR1 and CDR2 are SGHTA and FQGNSA. The CDR3 runs to 16 residues. The clonotype comes from a human donor with non-small cell lung cancer. The chain links TRBV7-2 to TRBJ2-7, with 9 bases lining up with TRBD2. Sequenced sample: lung tumor tissue. The CDR3 is CASSLVVASGAYEQYF. Here the CDR3 DNA reads TGTGCCAGCAGCTTAGTAGTGGCTAGCGGGGCCTACGAGCAGTACTTC. Full variable domain (remainder filled in from reference TRBV7-2 and TRBJ2-7): GAGVSQSPSNKVTEKGKDVELRCDPISGHTALYWYRQSLGQGLEFLIYFQGNSAPDKSGLPSDRFSAERTGGSVSTLTIQRTQQEDSAVYLCASSLVVASGAYEQYFGPGTRLTVT.